This T cell receptor (beta chain) appears in the sequencing data of a study of blood T cell repertoires in COVID-19. Whole-study context: COVID-19 samples collected from the United States, Italy and Spain covered acute and convalescent phases. Sources were T cells, B-cell-depleted T cells, or PBMCs; the material itself was cDNA or gDNA.

Assignment of participants to cohorts was predicated upon participant-reported clinical history. The authors' processing: The authors estimated nucleated cell counts from reference gene primer amplification. TCRdb's table, derived via immunoSEQ multiplex PCR, lists solely in-frame clones and lacks some. V, J and clone size are those of that table, while D and trimming were read from the DNA. The sample has fewer than 200,000 clones, around four fifths seen once. Trimming pared 3 bases from V and 5 bases from J, leaving 13 bases between. The CDR3 covers 13 residues. Germline assignment: CDR1 GTSNPN and CDR2 SVGIG (reference sequence).

The specimen was PBMCs or T cells enriched from blood (not recorded which). The chain has TRBV30 and TRBJ1-1; maybe TRBD1 (6 bases). The sequence derives from a woman aged 45 to 65 who had recovered from COVID-19. CDR3: CAWRLGGETEAFF. Here the CDR3 DNA reads TGTGCCTGGAGATTAGGGGGGGAAACTGAAGCTTTCTTT.